This TCR beta chain emerged from a study of blood T cell repertoires in COVID-19. Looking at the study overall: The analysed material was cDNA or gDNA that came from T cells, B-cell-depleted T cells, or PBMCs.

As processed by the authors: Estimation of nucleated cell counts was performed using reference gene primer amplification. Data came from immunoSEQ multiplex PCR; TCRdb stores just in-frame clones and leaves some out. The V and J calls and clone size come from that table; D and trimming were worked out from the DNA. The table has about 110,000 clones, 75% to 80% seen once. This TCR was recovered from a woman aged 80 or older with active or convalescent COVID-19. The sequenced material came from peripheral blood.

CDR3: CASSFINTGELFF. DNA of the CDR3: TGTGCCAGCAGTTTTATTAACACCGGGGAGCTGTTTTTT. This chain links TRBV12-3 or TRBV12-4 with TRBJ2-2; D gene ambiguous. The CDR3 is made up of 13 amino acids. The V end lost 3 bases, the J end lost 2 bases, and 4 bases lay between the germline ends.